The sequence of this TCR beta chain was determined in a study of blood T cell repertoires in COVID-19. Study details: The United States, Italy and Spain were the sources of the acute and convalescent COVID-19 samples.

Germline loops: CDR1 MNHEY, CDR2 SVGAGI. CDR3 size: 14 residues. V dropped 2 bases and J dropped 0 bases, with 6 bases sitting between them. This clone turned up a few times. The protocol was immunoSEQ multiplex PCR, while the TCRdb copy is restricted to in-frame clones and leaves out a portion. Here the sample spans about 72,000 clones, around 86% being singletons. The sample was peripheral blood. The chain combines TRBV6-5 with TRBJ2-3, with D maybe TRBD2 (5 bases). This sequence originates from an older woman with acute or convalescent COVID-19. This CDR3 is CASSYGGSTDTQYF. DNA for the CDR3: TGTGCCAGCAGTTACGGCGGGAGCACAGATACGCAGTATTTT.